This note documents a single T cell receptor (beta chain) sequence. Germline CDR1 is SGHTA and CDR2 is FQGNSA. Trimming cost V 5 bases and J 1 base, with 8 bases left between them. This CDR3 spans 13 amino acids. This sample is part of a study of blood T cell repertoires in COVID-19. Overall study: Samples representing acute and convalescent COVID-19 were sourced from the United States, Italy and Spain. In each case, the material was cDNA or gDNA derived from T cells, B-cell-depleted T cells, or PBMCs.

Authors' processing steps: Counts of nucleated cells, estimated from reference gene primer amplification, were obtained. TCRdb's table, derived via immunoSEQ multiplex PCR, lists solely in-frame clones and lacks some. The D gene and trimming were derived from the DNA, and the V and J assignments and clone size from that table. The table includes 90,000 to 120,000 clones, roughly 85% detected once. The sample taken for sequencing was peripheral blood. V is TRBV7-2 and J is TRBJ1-1, with TRBD1 as a possible D gene (6 bases). This clonotype was obtained from a human donor in a cohort sampled during active COVID-19. The CDR3 sequence: CASSRQENTEAFF. CDR3 nucleotides: TGTGCCAGCAGCCGACAGGAGAACACTGAAGCTTTCTTT.